This T cell receptor beta chain was obtained from a study of STAT5B mutations in CD4+ large granular lymphocyte leukemia. The data were produced by immunoSEQ multiplex PCR, yet TCRdb's version contains in-frame clones alone and is incomplete. The profile shows about 40,000 clones, approximately 84% of them singletons. Germline CDR1 is SGHTA and CDR2 is FQGTGA. CDR3 size: 13 residues. Trimming pared 3 bases from V and 8 bases from J, leaving 11 bases between. Sample: CD4+ T cells from blood buffy coats. The chain recombines TRBV7-3 with TRBJ2-1, with no clear D. The receptor's source is a human donor in good health. The DNA of the CDR3 is TGTGCCAGCAGCTTTAACTACCACGATGAGCAGTTCTTC. It specifies CASSFNYHDEQFF.